These 21 T cell receptor beta chains came from one sample sequenced in a study of blood T cell repertoires in COVID-19. The table came from immunoSEQ multiplex PCR; TCRdb's copy has only in-frame clones and leaves some out. The table has 120,000 to 150,000 clones, 70% to 90% seen once; the top ten hold roughly 2.6%. Sequenced sample: peripheral blood. Source of these receptors: a human donor with acute or convalescent COVID-19. The donor label of this sample is uncertain.

This clone was detected once. This chain connects TRBV2 to TRBJ1-5, with D perhaps matching TRBD1 (6 bases). The germline CDR1 and CDR2 sequences are SNHLY and FYNNEI. The CDR3 runs to 14 residues. V lost 7 bases and J lost 7, with 17 bases in between. The CDR3, as DNA: TGTGCCAGCACTCGGGACACCCGATCGCAGCCCCAGCATTTT. This translates into CASTRDTRSQPQHF.

This chain uses TRBV10-3 with TRBJ2-5; 10 nucleotides agree with TRBD1. There are 16 residues in the CDR3. The germline V gene has CDR1 ENHRY and CDR2 SYGVKD. With 2 bases clipped from V and 5 bases from J, the junction kept 8 bases outside the gene matches. The CDR3 sequence: CAISELRQGAYETQYF. As DNA, the CDR3 is TGTGCCATCAGTGAGCTGCGACAGGGGGCGTATGAGACCCAGTACTTC.

The J gene is TRBJ2-7, the V gene TRBV10-3; 11 bases map to TRBD2. Germline loops: CDR1 ENHRY, CDR2 SYGVKD. The CDR3 extends over 18 amino acids. V shed 2 bases, J shed 3 bases, and the junction held 12 bases outside the gene matches. CDR3 DNA: TGTGCCATCAGTGAGGGGTTAGCGGGGGGGAGAAACAACTACGAGCAGTACTTC. Its protein is CAISEGLAGGRNNYEQYF.

This clone has just one count. At one boundary the junction diverges from the germline segment, which might be a read error. V usage is TRBV4-2 and J usage is TRBJ2-5; D is uncertain. The CDR3 is 15 residues long. From germline, CDR1 is LGHNA and CDR2 YNFKEQ. CDR3 amino acids: CANSQEPRSQETQYF. The DNA for the CDR3 is TGTGCCAACAGCCAAGAACCCAGATCCCAAGAGACCCAGTACTTC.

The chain joins TRBV30 to TRBJ2-3; 8 bases match TRBD2. The ends lost 7 bases at V and 1 base at J; junction bases unmatched: 4. The CDR3 is 13 residues long. Germline V gene lookup returns CDR1 GTSNPN and CDR2 SVGIG (reference sequence). As DNA, the CDR3 is TGTGCCTCCGGGGGGGTAGGCACAGATACGCAGTATTTT. This gives the protein CASGGVGTDTQYF.

This clone was observed once. The chain is built from TRBV18 and TRBJ2-7; possibly TRBD2 for D (7 bases). The germline V gene encodes CDR1 KGHSH and CDR2 LQKENI. V was clipped by 3 bases and J by 7 bases, with 13 bases between them. The CDR3 covers 13 residues. As DNA, the CDR3 is TGTGCCAGCTCACCGGGGGGGCTCAGAGAGCAGTACTTC. Translating it yields CASSPGGLREQYF.

The chain combines TRBV9 with TRBJ1-2; D is uncertain. Germline assignment: CDR1 SGDLS and CDR2 YYNGEE. Deletions cut 1 base from V and 3 bases from J, with 10 bases between. The CDR3 covers 14 residues. The CDR3 region is CASSVSPGYYGYTF. The CDR3 nucleotides read TGTGCCAGCAGCGTAAGCCCGGGGTACTATGGCTACACCTTC.

The chain is built from TRBV4-1 and TRBJ2-7; TRBD1 matches at 9 bases. The CDR3 has 15 residues. Germline trimming cut 1 base from V and 3 bases from J; bases unmatched to any gene: 4. Germline lookup yields CDR1 MGHRA and CDR2 YSYEKL. DNA for the CDR3: TGCGCCAGCAGCCAAGGGGGACAGGGAGTCTACGAGCAGTACTTC. Encoded protein: CASSQGGQGVYEQYF.

V usage is TRBV29-1 and J usage is TRBJ2-5, with 10 bases identical to TRBD1. The V gene's germline CDR1 is SQVTM and CDR2 ANQGSEA. The CDR3 length is 13 residues. The V and J ends lost 4 bases and 4 bases, in that order; junction bases with no gene match: 3. CDR3 region: CSVGTGGGETQYF. The CDR3 DNA is TGCAGCGTTGGGACAGGGGGTGGAGAGACCCAGTACTTC.

This sequence joins TRBV7-2 and TRBJ2-7; D is perhaps TRBD2 (6 bases). The CDR3 consists of 13 residues. V lost 3 bases, J lost 2 bases, and 8 bases lay in between. Germline-derived CDR1 and CDR2 are SGHTA and FQGNSA. The CDR3 loop reads CASSFSSAYEQYV. The CDR3 DNA is TGTGCCAGCAGCTTTTCTAGCGCCTACGAGCAGTACGTC.

The chain has TRBV18 and TRBJ1-6; no clear D gene. Germline loops: CDR1 KGHSH, CDR2 LQKENI. V was trimmed by 4 bases and J by 1 base, leaving 14 bases between them. The CDR3 sequence is 17 residues long. The DNA of the CDR3 is TGTGCCAGCTCACGAGTAGAGGGCGGATCCTATAATTCACCCCTCCACTTT. Protein: CASSRVEGGSYNSPLHF.

The chain links TRBV10-3 to TRBJ2-2; 16 nucleotides match TRBD2. V lost 6 bases to trimming and J lost 5 bases; unmatched junction nucleotides: 6. Per germline, CDR1 ENHRY and CDR2 SYGVKD. This CDR3 is 17 amino acids long. CDR3 protein: CAISGTSGGAKTGELFF. CDR3 DNA: TGTGCCATCAGCGGGACTAGCGGGGGGGCAAAAACCGGGGAGCTGTTTTTT.

This rearrangement joins TRBV6-2 or TRBV6-3 to TRBJ2-3, with 12 bases fitting TRBD2. In germline, CDR1 is MNHEY, CDR2 SVGEGT. This CDR3 is built from 19 residues. With 0 bases clipped from V and 1 base from J, the junction kept 8 bases outside the gene matches. CDR3 bases: TGTGCCAGCAGTTACTCGTTGCTAGCGGGGGGGCCAGGCACAGATACGCAGTATTTT. It yields the protein CASSYSLLAGGPGTDTQYF.

The gene calls are TRBV9 and TRBJ1-6; unclear D gene. The CDR3 covers 14 residues. The V gene's germline CDR1 is SGDLS and CDR2 YYNGEE. With 0 bases removed from V and 9 bases from J, the gap between germline ends came to 10 bases. The CDR3 sequence: CASSVGQEGSPLHF. The CDR3, as DNA: TGTGCCAGCAGCGTAGGTCAGGAAGGTTCACCCCTCCACTTT.

This sequence joins TRBV21-1 and TRBJ2-7; no DNA check was done on the table's D call, TRBD2. TRBV21-1 is given as a pseudogene. There are 15 residues in the CDR3. Written as DNA, the CDR3 is TGTGCCAGCAGCAAATCAGGACTAGCAGGCTACGAGCAGTACGTC. Its translation is CASSKSGLAGYEQYV.

The chain combines TRBV6-6 with TRBJ2-5; the D gene is possibly TRBD1 (6 bases). There are 15 residues in the CDR3. Trimming pared 4 bases from V and 4 bases from J, leaving 16 bases between. Germline CDR1 and CDR2: MNHNY and SVGAGI (reference sequence). This CDR3 reads CASSSTGSVGETQYF. In DNA form, the CDR3 reads TGTGCCAGCAGTTCCACAGGGAGTGTTGGAGAGACCCAGTACTTC.

The V call is TRBV2, the J call TRBJ1-4, with D possibly being TRBD1 (5 bases). Deletions cut 4 bases from V and 8 bases from J, with 17 bases between. Germline CDR1 and CDR2: SNHLY and FYNNEI. The CDR3 totals 15 residues. The CDR3 here is CASSGQGGDVEKLFF. In nucleotides, the CDR3 is TGTGCCAGCAGTGGGCAGGGTGGAGACGTGGAAAAACTGTTTTTT.

A single count supports this clone. The chain is built from TRBV28 and TRBJ2-1; D remains unclear. The CDR3 consists of 14 residues. Per germline, CDR1 MDHEN and CDR2 SYDVKM. Trimming took off 6 bases at V and 10 bases at J, with 19 bases between the two ends. The CDR3 loop reads CASSPPWQTYEQFF. For the CDR3, the DNA is TGTGCCAGCAGCCCACCCTGGCAGACATACGAGCAGTTCTTC.

The genes are TRBV12-5 and TRBJ2-1; TRBD2 matches at 16 bases. Germline V gene data show CDR1 as LGHNT and CDR2 as FRNRAP. This CDR3 region has 19 residues. V shed 2 bases and J 9 bases; nucleotides not matched to a gene: 13. In DNA form, the CDR3 reads TGTGCTAGTGGTTTGTTTAGCCCGGGACTAGCGGGAGGGCCCGGTGAGCAGTTCTTC. Amino acids: CASGLFSPGLAGGPGEQFF.

The CDR3 bases are TGTGCCAGCAGTTTTATACAGGGGGCCGGTAACTATGGCTACACCTTC. This sequence encodes CASSFIQGAGNYGYTF. The V gene is TRBV27, the J gene TRBJ1-2, with 9 bases lining up with TRBD1. V trimming: 3 bases; J trimming: 1 base; junction bases outside the gene matches: 6. CDR3 length equals 16 residues. Germline assignment: CDR1 MNHEY and CDR2 SMNVEV (reference sequence).

This chain connects TRBV7-2 to TRBJ2-3; D is unclear. V dropped 5 bases and J dropped 4 bases, with 13 bases sitting between them. Germline V lookup: CDR1 SGHTA, CDR2 FQGNSA. CDR3 length: 14 residues. The CDR3 bases are TGTGCCAGCAGCCCCCAATCCCCCCCAGATACGCAGTATTTT. Translating it yields CASSPQSPPDTQYF.